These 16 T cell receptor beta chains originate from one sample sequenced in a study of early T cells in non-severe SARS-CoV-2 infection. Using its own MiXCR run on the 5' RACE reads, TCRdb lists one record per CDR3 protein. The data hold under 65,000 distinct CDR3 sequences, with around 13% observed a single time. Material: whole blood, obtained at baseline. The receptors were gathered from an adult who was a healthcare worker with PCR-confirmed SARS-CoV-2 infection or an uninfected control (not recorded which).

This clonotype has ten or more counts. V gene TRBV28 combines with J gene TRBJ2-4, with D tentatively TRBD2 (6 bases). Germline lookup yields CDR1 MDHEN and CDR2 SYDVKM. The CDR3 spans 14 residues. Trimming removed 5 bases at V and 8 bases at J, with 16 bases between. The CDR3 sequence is CASSTGLDMHIQYF. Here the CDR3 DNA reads TGTGCCAGCAGTACGGGACTGGACATGCACATTCAGTACTTC. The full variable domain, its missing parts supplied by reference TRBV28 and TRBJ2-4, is DVKVTQSSRYLVKRTGEKVFLECVQDMDHENMFWYRQDPGLGLRLIYFSYDVKMKEKGDIPEGYSVSREKKERFSLILESASTNQTSMYLCASSTGLDMHIQYFGAGTRLSVL.

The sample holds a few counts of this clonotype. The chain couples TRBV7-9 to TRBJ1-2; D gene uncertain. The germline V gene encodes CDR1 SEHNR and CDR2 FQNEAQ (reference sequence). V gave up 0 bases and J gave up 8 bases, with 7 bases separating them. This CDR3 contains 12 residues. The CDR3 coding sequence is TGTGCCAGCAGCTTAGCAGGTACCGGCTACACCTTC. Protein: CASSLAGTGYTF.

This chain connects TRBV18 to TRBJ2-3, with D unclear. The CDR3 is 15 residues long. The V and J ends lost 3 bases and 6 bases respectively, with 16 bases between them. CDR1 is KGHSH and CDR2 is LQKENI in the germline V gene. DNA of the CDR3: TGTGCCAGCTCACCGTTTAGCCCAAGGGCGGATACGCAGTATTTT. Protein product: CASSPFSPRADTQYF. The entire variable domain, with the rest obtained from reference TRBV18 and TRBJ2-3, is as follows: NAGVMQNPRHLVRRRGQEARLRCSPMKGHSHVYWYRQLPEEGLKFMVYLQKENIIDESGMPKERFSAEFPKEGPSILRIQQVVRGDSAAYFCASSPFSPRADTQYFGPGTRLTVL.

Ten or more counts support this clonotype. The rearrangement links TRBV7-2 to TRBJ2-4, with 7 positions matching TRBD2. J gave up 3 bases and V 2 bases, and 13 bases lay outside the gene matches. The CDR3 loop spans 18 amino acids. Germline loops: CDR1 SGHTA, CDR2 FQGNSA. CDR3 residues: CASSLTLNLRGVKNIQYF. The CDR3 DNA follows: TGTGCCAGCAGCTTAACTCTGAACCTCCGGGGGGTCAAAAACATTCAGTACTTC.

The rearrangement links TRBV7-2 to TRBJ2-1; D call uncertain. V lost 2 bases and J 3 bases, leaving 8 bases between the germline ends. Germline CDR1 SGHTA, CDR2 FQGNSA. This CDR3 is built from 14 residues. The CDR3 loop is CASSLRSGYNEQFF. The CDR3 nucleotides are TGTGCCAGCAGCTTAAGGTCGGGCTACAATGAGCAGTTCTTC.

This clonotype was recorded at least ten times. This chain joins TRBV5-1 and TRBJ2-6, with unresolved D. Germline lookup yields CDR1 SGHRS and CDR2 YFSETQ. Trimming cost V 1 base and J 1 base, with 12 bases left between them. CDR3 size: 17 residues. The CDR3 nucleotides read TGCGCCAGCAGCTTGCCAGGATCCCCTTCTGGGGCCAACGTCCTGACTTTC. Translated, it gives CASSLPGSPSGANVLTF.

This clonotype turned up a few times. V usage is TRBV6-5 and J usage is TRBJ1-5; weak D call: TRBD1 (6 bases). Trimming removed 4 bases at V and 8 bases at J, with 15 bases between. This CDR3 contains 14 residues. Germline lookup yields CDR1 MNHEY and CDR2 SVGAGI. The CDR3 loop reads CASSLYRAVKPQHF. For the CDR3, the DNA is TGTGCCAGCAGTTTGTACAGGGCAGTTAAGCCCCAGCATTTT.

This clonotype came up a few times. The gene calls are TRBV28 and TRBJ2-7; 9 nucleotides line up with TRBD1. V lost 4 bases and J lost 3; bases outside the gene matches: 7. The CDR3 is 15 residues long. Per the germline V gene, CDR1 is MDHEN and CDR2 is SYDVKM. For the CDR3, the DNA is TGTGCCAGCAGTTCACCGGGACAGGGTCTCTACGAGCAGTACTTC. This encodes CASSSPGQGLYEQYF.

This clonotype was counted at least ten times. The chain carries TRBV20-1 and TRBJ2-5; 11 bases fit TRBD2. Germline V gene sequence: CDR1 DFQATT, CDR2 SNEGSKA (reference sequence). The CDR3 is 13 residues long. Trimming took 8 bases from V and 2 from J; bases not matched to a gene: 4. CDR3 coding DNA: TGCAGTTTGTTAGCGGGGGGGCAAGAGACCCAGTACTTC. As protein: CSLLAGGQETQYF.

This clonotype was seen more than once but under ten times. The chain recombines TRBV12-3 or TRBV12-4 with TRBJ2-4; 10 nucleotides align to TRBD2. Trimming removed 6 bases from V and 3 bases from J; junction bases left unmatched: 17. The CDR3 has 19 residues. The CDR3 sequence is CASSPSSGSLWGHKNIQYF. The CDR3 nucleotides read TGTGCCAGCAGCCCCTCTAGCGGGAGTTTGTGGGGACACAAAAACATTCAGTACTTC.

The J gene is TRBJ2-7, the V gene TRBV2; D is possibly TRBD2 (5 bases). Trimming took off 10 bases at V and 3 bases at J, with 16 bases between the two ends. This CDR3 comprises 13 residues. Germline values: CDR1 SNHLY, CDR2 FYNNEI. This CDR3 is CAISPLEGYEQYF. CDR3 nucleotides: TGTGCCATCTCCCCCCTCGAGGGCTACGAGCAGTACTTC.

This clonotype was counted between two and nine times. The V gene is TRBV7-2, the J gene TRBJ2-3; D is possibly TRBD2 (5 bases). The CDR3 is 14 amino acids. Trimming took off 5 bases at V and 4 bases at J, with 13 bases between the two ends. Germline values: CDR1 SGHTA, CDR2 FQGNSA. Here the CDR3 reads CASSPSGSSDTQYF. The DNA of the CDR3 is TGTGCCAGCAGCCCGTCGGGGTCATCAGATACGCAGTATTTT.

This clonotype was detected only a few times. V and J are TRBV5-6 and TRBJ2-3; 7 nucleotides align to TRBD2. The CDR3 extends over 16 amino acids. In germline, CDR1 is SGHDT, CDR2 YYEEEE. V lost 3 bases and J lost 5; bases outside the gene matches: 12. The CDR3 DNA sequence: TGTGCCAGCAGCTGGGCGGGAGAAGAGGTTGGAGATACGCAGTATTTT. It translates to CASSWAGEEVGDTQYF.

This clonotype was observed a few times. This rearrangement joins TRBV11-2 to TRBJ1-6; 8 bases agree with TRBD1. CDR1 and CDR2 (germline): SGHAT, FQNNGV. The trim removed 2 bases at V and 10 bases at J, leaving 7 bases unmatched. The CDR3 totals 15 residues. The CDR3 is CASSLTTGQGSPLHF. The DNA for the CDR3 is TGTGCCAGCAGCTTAACCACCGGACAGGGATCACCCCTCCACTTT.

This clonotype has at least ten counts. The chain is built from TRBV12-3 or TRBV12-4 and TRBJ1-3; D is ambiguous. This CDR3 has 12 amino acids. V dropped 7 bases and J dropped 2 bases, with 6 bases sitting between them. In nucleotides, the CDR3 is TGTGCCAGCACAGGAGCTGGAAACACCATATATTTT. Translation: CASTGAGNTIYF.

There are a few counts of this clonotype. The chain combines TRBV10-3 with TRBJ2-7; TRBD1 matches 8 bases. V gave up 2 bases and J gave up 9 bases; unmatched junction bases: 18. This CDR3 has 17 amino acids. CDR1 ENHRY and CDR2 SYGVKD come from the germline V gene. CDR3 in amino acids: CAISEAPRDRTLIGQYF. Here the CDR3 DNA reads TGTGCCATCAGTGAGGCACCACGGGACAGGACCTTGATCGGGCAGTACTTC.